This TCR beta chain was retrieved from a study of STAT5B mutations in CD4+ large granular lymphocyte leukemia. The assay was immunoSEQ multiplex PCR, and TCRdb's table has in-frame clones only and misses some. Altogether approximately 35,000 clones are present, roughly 82% being singletons, with the ten largest covering roughly 2.3%. The V gene lost 0 bases and the J gene lost 2 bases, with 8 bases spanning the gap. The CDR3 totals 14 residues. Germline CDR1 and CDR2: SGHDN and FVKESK. The chain couples TRBV14 to TRBJ2-7; D unclear. Sequencing was carried out using CD4+ T cells from blood buffy coats. The TCR was taken from a human donor in good health. The CDR3, as DNA: TGTGCCAGCAGCCAAGATGGGCTGCCCTACGAGCAGTACTTC. Its translation is CASSQDGLPYEQYF.